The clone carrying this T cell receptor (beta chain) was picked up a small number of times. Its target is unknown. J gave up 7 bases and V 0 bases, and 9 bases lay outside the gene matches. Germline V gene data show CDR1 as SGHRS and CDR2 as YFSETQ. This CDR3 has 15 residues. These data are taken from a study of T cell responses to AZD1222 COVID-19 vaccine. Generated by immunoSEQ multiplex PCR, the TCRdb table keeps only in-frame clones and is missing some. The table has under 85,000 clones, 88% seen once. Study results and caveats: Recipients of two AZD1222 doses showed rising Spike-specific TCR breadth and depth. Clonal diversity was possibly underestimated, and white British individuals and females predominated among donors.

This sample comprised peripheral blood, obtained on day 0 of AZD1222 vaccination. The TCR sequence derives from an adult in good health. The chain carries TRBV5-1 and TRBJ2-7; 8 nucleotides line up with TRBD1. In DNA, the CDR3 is TGCGCCAGCAGCTTGGGGACAGGGCCCATAAAGGAGCAGTACTTC. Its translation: CASSLGTGPIKEQYF.